Listed here is a single TCR beta chain. By share, this clone ranks as medium-sized (0.01 to 0.1%). The antigen this receptor binds is unknown. One base away there is no much larger clone; base qualities are not given. The receptor library was made with the immunoSEQ multiplex PCR assay. For the multiplex PCR, a mixture combining 60 forward primers for TCR Vbeta segments and 13 reverse primers for TCR Jbeta segments was used. The CDR3 region of rearranged TCR beta genes was amplified from genomic DNA with a multiplex PCR assay. The Illumina HiSeq System was used to sequence the amplified TCR beta libraries as 87-base-pair reads. The original pipeline was this. In a later analysis, 80 million or so unique TCR beta chains were counted across the 650 to 750 repertoires, and around 10 million of these chains were shared by at least two donors. A nearest-neighbor algorithm error-corrected the raw reads and collapsed the reads into unique sequences, merging closely related sequences to remove PCR and sequencing errors. V, D and J gene segments were assigned by aligning CDR3 sequences to IMGT reference sequences. For a sequence to be retained, a match of at least six nucleotides to both a V gene segment and a J gene segment was required. A rearrangement was called productive if the CDR3 had no stop codons and remained in frame with V and J, and every other rearrangement was called non-productive. Following IMGT convention, CDR3 was defined as the stretch from the second conserved V-encoded cysteine to the conserved J-encoded phenylalanine. Sequences without an unambiguous match to a single V gene segment were excluded from the earlier analysis of 587 of the donors. An earlier analysis of roughly 590 of the donors called V segments functional above 56.7% productive rearrangements and segregating when the between-donor standard deviation exceeded 5%. To diagnose cytomegalovirus status from the catalog of TCR beta chain sequences, a statistical classification framework was built. A later analysis assigned V and J genes by comparing TCR nucleotide sequences with IMGT/GENE-DB human TR gene sequences. The TCRdist pipeline was used in a later analysis to assign CDR3 sequences and most-parsimonious VDJ recombination scenarios. In a later analysis, each TCR beta chain was defined by its CDR3 amino acid sequence together with its V-gene family, and reads lacking a unique V-gene family were excluded. To address suspected cross-contamination and a sequencing artifact, a later analysis removed 450 to 700 highly shared, low-generation-probability nucleotide sequences. A later analysis calculated a clonal expansion index for each public chain from normalized within-repertoire ranks of inferred template counts. In a later analysis, generation probabilities were computed using a VDJ recombination model fitted to out-of-frame rearrangements, and the results were checked against IGoR. A later analysis scored TCR-TCR, TCR-HLA and TCR-CMV co-occurrence with hypergeometric tests, applying a repertoire-size bias correction to TCR pairs. In a later analysis, false discovery rates were estimated by permuting HLA or CMV assignments 20 times. In a later analysis, co-occurring TCRs were grouped using DBSCAN, with TCRdist sequence similarity added in when clustering inside HLA-allele-positive subsets. Co-occurrence clustering excluded repertoires with fewer than 30,000 or more than 120,000 public chains, plus five with anomalous nucleotide sharing. In its TCRdb copy, this immuneACCESS table keeps in-frame sequences only and misses some clones. Where compared with another copy, unresolved V genes explain less than half of these, and the others have no known cause. D and trimming come from the DNA, and the V and J calls and clone size come from that table. This sample holds roughly 54,000 clones; around two thirds were observed only once. Approximately 19% of the sample lies in the top ten.

The data originate from a study of cytomegalovirus exposure and HLA in healthy donors (dated by TCRdb to 2016 to 2017). Regarding the research as a whole: An earlier analysis of approximately 640 of the donors reported about 250 Gb of sequence data and 117 million unique TCR beta sequences from about 179 million T cells. Around 330 gigabases of sequencing data and 70 million to 95 million unique TCR sequences made up an early release that covered several hundred HLA-typed donors. Of the 300 to 400 genotyped donors, 65% to 90% fell in the genetic ancestry cluster associated with self-reported Caucasian donors. The study aimed to test whether cataloging public T cell receptors could reveal signatures of past pathogen exposure. The T cell repertoires of some 700 subjects were profiled by immunosequencing and related to cytomegalovirus serostatus. Along with the roughly 700-subject first cohort, a separate validation cohort of more than 90 different subjects was used. To predict cytomegalovirus infection status, the study combined high-throughput TCR immunosequencing, statistical association of individual TCRs with disease status, and machine learning. A later analysis re-examined previously published TCR beta repertoires from around 670 donors and added high-resolution HLA genotyping to investigate patterns of TCR occurrence. Rather than using new phenotypic data, the later analysis identified candidate immune exposures from TCR beta sequences and from how often those sequences occurred across donors. In an earlier analysis of 587 of the donors, high-throughput TCR beta sequencing was used to judge whether each TCR beta V gene segment behaved as functional or pseudogenic. Alongside the repertoire data, information on donor age, sex, ethnicity and CMV serostatus was compiled. In a later genetic analysis, genome-wide SNP genotypes for about 65% of the roughly 700 donors were used, and that subset was treated as a discovery cohort. Every discovery cohort repertoire had been produced on one sequencing platform. Both class I and class II loci were covered by HLA typing, at four-digit resolution. The number of donors typed differed by locus, with about 629-630 for A, B, C, DRB1 and DQB1, roughly 520 for DQA1, 606 for DPA1, and over 400 for DPB1. A handful of DR-DQ haplotypes were handled as single units for association and clustering because linkage in the cohort was strong. On average, approximately 250,000 unique TCR beta nucleotide sequences were sequenced per donor among some 420 genotyped donors of the cohort, with roughly 19% of those sequences being non-productive. General findings and caveats noted by the study authors: Several of the top co-occurrence clusters appeared to be linked to parvovirus B19, influenza, CMV and Epstein-Barr virus, according to a later analysis. The classifier was reported to diagnose cytomegalovirus status with high specificity and sensitivity in both the original and validation cohorts. In the study, around 160 TCR beta chains were listed as associated with cytomegalovirus. Compared with equally common non-associated chains, HLA-associated TCR beta chains in a later analysis were more clonally expanded and had lower generation probabilities. A further reported finding was that TCR beta sequences accurately predicted the HLA-A and HLA-B alleles for most subjects in the first cohort. The sequencing pipeline was judged likely to have produced a cluster of highly shared sequence variants as a technical artifact. A later analysis found that TCR association rates varied across HLA loci, with DRB1 alleles showing the most associated TCRs and HLA-C alleles the fewest. Most TCR sequences were seen in very few donors, while some public TCRs were found in many individuals. Specific HLA alleles were associated with 16,951 TCR beta sequences at a false discovery rate of 0.05 in a later analysis. According to the authors, the approach could potentially be generalized to other disease states and immunological phenotypes. According to a later genetic analysis, donors in an Asian-associated ancestry cluster had fewer N-insertions in productive TCRs than the approximately 700-donor mean. In vitro tests confirmed that a few of the cytomegalovirus-associated TCR beta chains recognize cytomegalovirus antigens. A later analysis found that most CMV-associated TCR beta chains appeared HLA-restricted, with HLA associations seemingly driven largely by CMV exposure. Broadly in line with IMGT annotations, most TCR beta V segments showed up in productive rearrangements about 90% or about 30% of the time in an earlier analysis of some 590 of the donors. An association between a missense DCLRE1C variant and V-gene and J-gene trimming of TCR beta chains was found in a later genetic analysis and replicated in an independent cohort. Presence/absence analyses assumed roughly uniform sequencing depth across donors, an assumption that may not hold. Because counts were too low, roughly 18 rarely observed V segments, including chromosome 9 orphons, were left out of the earlier analysis of 587 of the donors. When HLA alleles, especially DR and DQ, strongly co-occurred, attributing TCR associations to individual alleles was difficult. The only immune exposure information available for the cohort was CMV serostatus. The cohort was sequenced for TCR beta chains only, and without alpha or paired-chain data the features that could be detected were limited. Correlated functional status among segregating V segments might be attributable to linkage disequilibrium, but an unknown experimental factor could not be ruled out. Some IMGT-functional V segments, including TRBV6-2 and TRBV6-3, could not be distinguished by the 87-base-pair reads and were therefore excluded. HLA typing was unavailable for some donors at each locus, so association tests used only the typed subset.

The cohort was made up of hundreds of healthy bone marrow donors. At the time of sampling, every cohort member was nominally healthy, though immune exposures that went unrecorded were likely present. The donor was CMV seropositive and was included in the group of 300 or so seropositive cohort members. Each donor provided a peripheral blood sample, and peripheral blood mononuclear cells were used for TCR beta sequencing. Genomic DNA extraction from the blood cell samples was performed with the Qiagen DNeasy Blood Extraction Kit. Measured from the cysteine to the phenylalanine, the CDR3 is 15 residues long. This entry keeps only the CDR3 DNA: 45 bases, framed from base 1. V trim: 5 bases; J trim: 8 bases; unmatched bases: 6. CDR1 is given as MNHNS and CDR2 as SASEGT, both from the germline V gene.

This receptor was obtained from a woman aged 55 to 70 in good health and CMV-seropositive. The sequence joins TRBV6-1 to TRBJ2-1; TRBD2 matches 13 bases in the middle. Sequencing input: PBMCs. The DNA reads TGTGCCAGCAGTCGTACTAGCGGGGGGGCCGATGAGCAGTTCTTC. Translation gives CASSRTSGGADEQFF.